This TCR beta chain is drawn from a study of CD4 T cells in relation to SARS-CoV-2 and coronaviruses. Study-level background: PBMCs were cultured with antigen for roughly 9 days before TCR beta sequencing.

Notes on this clone: Its cognate antigen is unknown.

The ends lost 2 bases at V and 0 bases at J; junction bases unmatched: 8. The CDR3 sequence is 17 residues long. Germline V gives CDR1 SGHAT, CDR2 FQNNGV. Whole-study findings and limits: Monoreactive clones expanded significantly more to SARS-CoV-2 than crossreactive clones did.

The protocol was immunoSEQ multiplex PCR, while the TCRdb copy is restricted to in-frame clones and leaves out a portion. The sample contains tens of thousands of clones, 84% of which appear only once. The sequencing input was naive CD4+ T cells from PBMCs, cultured in vitro. Subset denoted: naive CD4+ T cells isolated by negative enrichment. The sequence was collected from an adult with COVID-19. The chain links TRBV11-2 to TRBJ2-7, with 9 bases lining up with TRBD2. The CDR3 protein is CASSLKSASGISYEQYF. In DNA form, the CDR3 reads TGTGCCAGCAGCTTAAAATCGGCTAGCGGGATCTCCTACGAGCAGTACTTC. Drawing the rest from reference TRBV11-2 and TRBJ2-7, the complete variable domain is EAGVAQSPRYKIIEKRQSVAFWCNPISGHATLYWYQQILGQGPKLLIQFQNNGVVDDSQLPKDRFSAERLKGVDSTLKIQPAKLEDSAVYLCASSLKSASGISYEQYFGPGTRLTVT.